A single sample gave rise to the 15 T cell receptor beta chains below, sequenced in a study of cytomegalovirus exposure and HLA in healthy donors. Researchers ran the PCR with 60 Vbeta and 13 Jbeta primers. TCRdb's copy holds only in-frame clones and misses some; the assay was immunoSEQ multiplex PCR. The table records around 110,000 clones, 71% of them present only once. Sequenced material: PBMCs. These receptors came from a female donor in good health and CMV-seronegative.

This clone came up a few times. DNA of the CDR3: TGCGCCAGCAGGTCTCCTGGCGGCTCCTACAATGAGCAGTTCTTC. It translates to CASRSPGGSYNEQFF. The rearrangement links TRBV5-1 to TRBJ2-1; D gene unclear. Germline V gives CDR1 SGHRS, CDR2 YFSETQ. The germline V and J ends were trimmed by 5 bases and 0 bases, with 12 bases remaining between them. The CDR3 totals 15 residues.

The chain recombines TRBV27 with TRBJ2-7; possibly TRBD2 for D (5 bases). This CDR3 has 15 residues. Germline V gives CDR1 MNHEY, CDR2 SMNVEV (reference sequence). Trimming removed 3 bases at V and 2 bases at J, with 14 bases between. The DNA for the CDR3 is TGTGCCAGCAGTTTGTTGGGCGACGGGGCCTACGAGCAGTACTTC. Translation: CASSLLGDGAYEQYF.

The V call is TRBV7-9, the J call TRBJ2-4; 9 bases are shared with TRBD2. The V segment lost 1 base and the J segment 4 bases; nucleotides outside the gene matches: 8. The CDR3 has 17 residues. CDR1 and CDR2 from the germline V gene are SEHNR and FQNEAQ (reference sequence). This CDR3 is CASSLVGGGREKNIQYF. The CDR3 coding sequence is TGTGCCAGCAGCTTAGTTGGAGGCGGGAGGGAAAAAAACATTCAGTACTTC.

CDR3 DNA sequence: TGCGCCAGCAGCCAAGATAGGAACACTGAAGCTTTCTTT. Protein: CASSQDRNTEAFF. The gene calls are TRBV4-3 and TRBJ1-1; no clear D. V shed 0 bases and J shed 1 base, with 3 bases lying between them. The germline V gene has CDR1 LGHNA and CDR2 YSLEER. The CDR3 has 13 residues.

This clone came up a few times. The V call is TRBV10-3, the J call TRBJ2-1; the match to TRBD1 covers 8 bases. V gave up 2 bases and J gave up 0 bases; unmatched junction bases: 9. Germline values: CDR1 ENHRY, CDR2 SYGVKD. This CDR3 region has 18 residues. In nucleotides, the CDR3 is TGTGCCATCAGTGAGACGGACAGGGCTATTAGCTCCTACAATGAGCAGTTCTTC. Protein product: CAISETDRAISSYNEQFF.

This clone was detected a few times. CDR3 coding DNA: TGTGCCAGCAGTTTTCCCAGTCGGCATGGCGGGGGCTACAATGAGCAGTTCTTC. Translating gives CASSFPSRHGGGYNEQFF. The rearrangement uses TRBV28 and TRBJ2-1; 7 nucleotides align to TRBD2. Germline V CDR1 and CDR2: MDHEN, SYDVKM. With 3 bases clipped from V and 3 bases from J, the junction kept 14 bases outside the gene matches. The CDR3 consists of 18 residues.

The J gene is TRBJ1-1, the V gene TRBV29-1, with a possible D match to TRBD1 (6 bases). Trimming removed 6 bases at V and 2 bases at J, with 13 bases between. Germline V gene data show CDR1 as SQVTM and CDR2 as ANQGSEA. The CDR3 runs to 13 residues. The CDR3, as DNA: TGCAGCGTCCGTAGGGGGGGTAACACTGAAGCTTTCTTT. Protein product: CSVRRGGNTEAFF.

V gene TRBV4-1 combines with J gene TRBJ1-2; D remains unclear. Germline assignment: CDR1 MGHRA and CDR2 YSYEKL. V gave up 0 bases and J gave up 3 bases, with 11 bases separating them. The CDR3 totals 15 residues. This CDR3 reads CASSQDSVSYYGYTF. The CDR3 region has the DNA TGCGCCAGCAGCCAAGATTCAGTATCCTACTATGGCTACACCTTC.

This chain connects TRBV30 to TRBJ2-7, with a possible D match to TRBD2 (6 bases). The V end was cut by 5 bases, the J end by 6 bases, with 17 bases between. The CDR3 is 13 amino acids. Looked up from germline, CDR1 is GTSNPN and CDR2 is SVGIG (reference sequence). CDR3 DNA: TGTGCCTGGGTGAGCGGGCCCGGGGGCGAGCAGTACTTC. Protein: CAWVSGPGGEQYF.

The CDR3 region is CAIASGTGGYEQYF. CDR3 bases: TGTGCCATCGCGTCCGGGACAGGGGGCTACGAGCAGTACTTC. The rearrangement links TRBV10-3 to TRBJ2-7; 11 nucleotides line up with TRBD1. After removal of 8 bases from V and 3 bases from J, the junction contained 6 bases not matched to a gene. Germline assignment: CDR1 ENHRY and CDR2 SYGVKD. The CDR3 runs to 14 residues.

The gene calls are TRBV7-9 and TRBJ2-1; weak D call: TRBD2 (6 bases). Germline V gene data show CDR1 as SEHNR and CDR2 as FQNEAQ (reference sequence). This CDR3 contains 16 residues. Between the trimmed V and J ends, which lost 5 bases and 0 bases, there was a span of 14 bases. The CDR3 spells CASSKTSGLSYNEQFF. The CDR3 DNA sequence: TGTGCCAGCAGCAAAACCAGCGGGCTCTCCTACAATGAGCAGTTCTTC.

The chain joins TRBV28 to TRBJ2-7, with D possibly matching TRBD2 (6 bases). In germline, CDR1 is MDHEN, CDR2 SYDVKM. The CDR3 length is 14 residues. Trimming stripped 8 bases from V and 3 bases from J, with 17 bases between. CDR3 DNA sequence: TGTGCCAGCTACGGATTCGGGGGAAGCTACGAGCAGTACTTC. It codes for CASYGFGGSYEQYF.

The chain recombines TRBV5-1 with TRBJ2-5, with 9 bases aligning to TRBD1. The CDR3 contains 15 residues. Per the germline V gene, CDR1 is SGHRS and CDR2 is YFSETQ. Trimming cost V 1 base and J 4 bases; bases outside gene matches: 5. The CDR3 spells CASSLSGGQGETQYF. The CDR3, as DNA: TGCGCCAGCAGCTTGTCAGGGGGACAGGGAGAGACCCAGTACTTC. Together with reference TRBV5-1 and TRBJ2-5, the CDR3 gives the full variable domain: KAGVTQTPRYLIKTRGQQVTLSCSPISGHRSVSWYQQTPGQGLQFLFEYFSETQRNKGNFPGRFSGRQFSNSRSEMNVSTLELGDSALYLCASSLSGGQGETQYFGPGTRLLVL.

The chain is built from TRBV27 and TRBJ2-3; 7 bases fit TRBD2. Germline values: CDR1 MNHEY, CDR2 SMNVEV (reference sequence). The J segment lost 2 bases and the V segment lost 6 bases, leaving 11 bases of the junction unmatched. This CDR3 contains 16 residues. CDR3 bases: TGTGCCAGCAGACCACTATTAGCGGGTATCACAGATACGCAGTATTTT. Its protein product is CASRPLLAGITDTQYF.

In DNA, the CDR3 is TGTGCCTGGGGCGGGAGGTTGGGCTACACCTTC. Translated, it gives CAWGGRLGYTF. This chain connects TRBV30 to TRBJ1-2; no reliable D call. CDR3 size: 11 residues. V was cut by 5 bases and J by 8 bases, with 12 bases left in between. From germline, CDR1 is GTSNPN and CDR2 SVGIG (reference sequence).